This T cell receptor beta chain was obtained from a study of T cells in narcolepsy (dated by TCRdb to 2016 to 2018). The study in broad terms: Patients with narcolepsy type 1 or type 2 (NT1, NT2) and healthy control donors were enrolled in the study. The study sought autoreactive T cells targeting hypocretin neuron self-antigens (hypocretin, TRIB2) in narcolepsy patients, using TCR Vbeta sequencing to track clonotypes in blood and CSF.

For TCR Vbeta sequencing, memory CD4+ T cells were sorted ex vivo from the peripheral blood of narcolepsy patients and healthy controls. Broader findings and caveats from the paper: According to the report, autoreactive clonotypes were detected serially in the blood of the same patients and of different patients, but not in healthy controls. HCRT-specific and TRIB2-specific autoreactive clonotypes were highlighted in plots that compared CD4+ T cell clonotypes in CSF versus blood from the same patient. Certain blood memory CD4+ repertoires from patients and controls had no sequences that matched autoreactive T cell clones. Patients and controls had similar numbers of sequenced blood memory CD4+ clonotypes, with averages of about 38,000 in patients and 30,000 to 35,000 in controls.

Concerning this clone: It lacks a known antigen. No much larger clone is present one base from it, and per-base qualities are unavailable.

Trimming removed 4 bases from V and 7 bases from J, leaving 11 bases between the germline ends. According to the germline V gene, CDR1 reads SGHRS and CDR2 reads YFSETQ. The cysteine opens and the phenylalanine closes a CDR3 of 13 amino acids. Only the CDR3 DNA is retained, 39 bases long and in frame from the first base. The method behind the library was the immunoSEQ multiplex PCR assay. The table comes from immuneACCESS by way of TCRdb, which keeps in-frame sequences with V and J called. Part of the clones is missing from these tables; in studies checked, under half for an unresolved V gene and the rest for unknown reasons. For this sample there are 25,000 to 35,000 clones; about 90% appear just once. The ten largest clones take up 0.95% to 1.5% of the sample.

This sequence was found in a human donor with narcolepsy. Sequencing used CD45RA- memory CD4+ T cells from PBMCs. This specimen's cell subset or site label, interpreted: memory T cells sorted ex vivo from peripheral blood. The sequence is built from TRBV5-1 and TRBJ2-2, and perhaps TRBD2 as D gene, on 5 matching bases. The CDR3 protein sequence reads: CASSPEGVGELFF. The nucleotide sequence is TGCGCCAGCAGCCCCGAGGGTGTCGGGGAGCTGTTTTTT.